These 14 T cell receptor beta chains originate from one sample sequenced in a study of OX40 agonist ivuxolimab in advanced cancers. Generated by immunoSEQ multiplex PCR, the TCRdb table keeps only in-frame clones and is missing some. The data show some 73,000 clones, 80% to 90% seen once. Material: CD4+ or CD8+ T cells sorted from blood, obtained in a trial of the OX40 agonist ivuxolimab. Receptors were obtained from an adult with an advanced solid tumor such as melanoma, head and neck, liver or kidney cancer.

The V call is TRBV7-8, the J call TRBJ2-7; 10 nucleotides align to TRBD1. Germline V gives CDR1 SGHVS, CDR2 FQNEAQ. The CDR3 is 13 residues long. The V segment lost 5 bases and the J segment 3 bases; nucleotides outside the gene matches: 1. The CDR3 DNA sequence: TGTGCCAGCAGCCGGACAGGGGGCTACGAGCAGTACTTC. The encoded protein is CASSRTGGYEQYF.

The V and J genes are TRBV9 and TRBJ1-2, with 9 positions matching TRBD1. The CDR3 extends over 16 amino acids. The trim removed 3 bases at V and 4 bases at J, leaving 10 bases unmatched. Germline loops: CDR1 SGDLS, CDR2 YYNGEE. CDR3 in DNA: TGTGCCAGCAGCGGAGGGGACAGGGTGGGCGCCTATGGCTACACCTTC. Its translation is CASSGGDRVGAYGYTF.

V gene TRBV7-8 combines with J gene TRBJ1-2; D may be TRBD1 (5 bases). V was shortened by 5 bases and J by 0 bases, with 16 bases between the two germline ends. The germline gives CDR1 SGHVS, CDR2 FQNEAQ. The CDR3 runs 16 residues. As DNA, the CDR3 is TGTGCCAGCAGCCGTATTCCGGGACGGACTAACTATGGCTACACCTTC. Translation: CASSRIPGRTNYGYTF.

The chain joins TRBV5-4 to TRBJ2-4; D tentatively fits TRBD1 or TRBD2 (5 bases each). Germline CDR1 is SGHNT and CDR2 is YYREEE (reference sequence). V was shortened by 4 bases and J by 14 bases, with 16 bases between the two germline ends. This CDR3 is 12 amino acids long. The CDR3 protein is CASSRDGWGKYF. The CDR3 DNA follows: TGTGCCAGCAGCCGGGATGGGTGGGGGAAGTACTTC.

V and J are TRBV21-1 and TRBJ2-1. TRBV21-1 constitutes a pseudogene. The CDR3 totals 18 residues. The CDR3 sequence is CASSKGRPAGSRYNEQFF. CDR3 DNA: TGTGCCAGCAGCAAAGGGAGGCCAGCAGGGTCCCGCTACAATGAGCAGTTCTTC.

The chain recombines TRBV29-1 with TRBJ2-1; D perhaps matches TRBD2 (6 bases). Trimming took 0 bases from V and 8 from J, leaving 11 bases between them. This CDR3 contains 13 residues. In germline, CDR1 is SQVTM, CDR2 ANQGSEA. CDR3 protein: CSVEDFASDEQFF. The CDR3 region has the DNA TGCAGCGTTGAAGATTTTGCTAGCGATGAGCAGTTCTTC.

The chain joins TRBV2 to TRBJ1-4; possible D gene TRBD1, 5 bases. This CDR3 contains 12 residues. The germline gives CDR1 SNHLY, CDR2 FYNNEI. Trimming shortened V by 8 bases and J by 7 bases, and 11 bases separated the two germline ends. The CDR3 here is CASARGGEKLFF. The CDR3 nucleotides read TGTGCCAGCGCACGGGGGGGTGAAAAACTGTTTTTT.

Concerning this clone: The junction departs from germline at one end; a sequencing error may be responsible. V and J are TRBV5-1 and TRBJ2-2; a possible D gene is TRBD1 (8 bases). CDR3 length: 14 residues. Germline V gene lookup returns CDR1 SGHRS and CDR2 YFSETQ. The CDR3 protein is CASSGTGNTGELFF. The CDR3 DNA is TGTGCCAGCAGCGGGACAGGCAACACCGGGGAGCTGTTTTTT.

The chain joins TRBV5-8 to TRBJ1-1, with D hard to call. CDR1 is SGHTS and CDR2 is YDEGEE in the germline V gene. The CDR3 totals 12 residues. Trimming took 4 bases from V and 0 from J, leaving 4 bases between them. Here the CDR3 DNA reads TGTGCCAGCAGCCGAATGAACACTGAAGCTTTCTTT. This gives the protein CASSRMNTEAFF.

The chain employs TRBV7-2 and TRBJ1-3, with unresolved D. The germline gives CDR1 SGHTA, CDR2 FQGNSA. The V gene lost 5 bases and the J gene lost 8 bases, with 10 bases spanning the gap. The CDR3 extends over 12 amino acids. The CDR3 nucleotides are TGTGCCAGCAGCCCTCAACAGCACACCATATATTTT. Its translation is CASSPQQHTIYF.

V and J are TRBV5-6 and TRBJ2-3, with D possibly TRBD2 on 6 matching bases. From germline, CDR1 is SGHDT and CDR2 YYEEEE. Trimming took 2 bases from V and 3 from J, leaving 22 bases between them. The CDR3 consists of 18 residues. The CDR3 sequence is CASSLGWSYGSGTDTQYF. Here the CDR3 DNA reads TGTGCCAGCAGCTTAGGGTGGTCTTACGGGAGCGGGACAGATACGCAGTATTTT.

The gene calls are TRBV27 and TRBJ2-2; 7 bases align to TRBD2. Germline V gene data show CDR1 as MNHEY and CDR2 as SMNVEV (reference sequence). This CDR3 is 16 amino acids long. V shed 2 bases, J shed 1 base, and the junction held 4 bases outside the gene matches. CDR3 bases: TGTGCCAGCAGTTTAACGGGGGGTTTGAACACCGGGGAGCTGTTTTTT. Encoded protein: CASSLTGGLNTGELFF.

The CDR3 loop reads CASSHQIPPNTEAFF. DNA of the CDR3: TGTGCCAGCAGTCACCAAATACCACCGAACACTGAAGCTTTCTTT. This chain connects TRBV6-6 to TRBJ1-1; D remains ambiguous. The V end was cut by 5 bases, the J end by 1 base, with 14 bases between. Germline CDR1 MNHNY, CDR2 SVGAGI (reference sequence). CDR3 length: 15 amino acids.

This chain uses TRBV28 with TRBJ2-6, with D perhaps TRBD1 (6 bases). Trimming stripped 6 bases from V and 5 bases from J, with 20 bases between. This CDR3 has 17 residues. Germline assignment: CDR1 MDHEN and CDR2 SYDVKM. The DNA for the CDR3 is TGTGCCAGCAGAGTTTCCCGCGCGCAGGGGAGGGCCAACGTCCTGACTTTC. As protein: CASRVSRAQGRANVLTF.